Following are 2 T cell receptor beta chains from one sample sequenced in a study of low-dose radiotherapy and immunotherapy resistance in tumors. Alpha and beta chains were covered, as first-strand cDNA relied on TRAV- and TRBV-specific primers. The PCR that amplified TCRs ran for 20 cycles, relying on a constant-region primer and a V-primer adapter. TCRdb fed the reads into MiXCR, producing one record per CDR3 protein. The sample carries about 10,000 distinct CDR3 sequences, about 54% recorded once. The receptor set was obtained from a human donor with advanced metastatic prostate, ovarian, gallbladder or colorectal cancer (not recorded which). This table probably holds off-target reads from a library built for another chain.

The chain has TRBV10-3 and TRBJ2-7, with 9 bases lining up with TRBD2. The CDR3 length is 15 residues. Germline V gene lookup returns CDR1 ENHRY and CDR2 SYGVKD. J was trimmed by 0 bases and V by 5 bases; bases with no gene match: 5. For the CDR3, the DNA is TGTGCCATCAGTCCACTAGCGGGCAGCTCCTACGAGCAGTACTTC. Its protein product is CAISPLAGSSYEQYF.

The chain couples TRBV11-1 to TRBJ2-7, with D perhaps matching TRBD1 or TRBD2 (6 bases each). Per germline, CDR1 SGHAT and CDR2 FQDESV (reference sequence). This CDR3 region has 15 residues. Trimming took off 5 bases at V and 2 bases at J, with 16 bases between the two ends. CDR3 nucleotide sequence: TGTGCCAGCAGCCACGACAGGACGGGGGCCTACGAGCAGTACTTC. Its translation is CASSHDRTGAYEQYF.